One sample yielded the 21 T cell receptor beta chains listed below, sequenced in a study of T cells in Graves' hyperthyroidism and ophthalmopathy. Amplification of TCR beta CDR3 regions was performed using RNA transcripts as template. A first-round RT-PCR of the TCR CDR3 used the HTBI primer set. In TCRdb, the multiplex PCR reads were re-called with MiXCR into one record per CDR3 protein. The data show some 300,000 distinct CDR3 sequences, with about an eighth seen just once and 7.5% to 8% held by the top ten. Sequencing used blood. The receptors originated from a woman in her thirties with Graves' hyperthyroidism that later progressed to Graves' ophthalmopathy.

The chain carries TRBV29-1 and TRBJ2-1; maybe TRBD1 (5 bases). Germline CDR1 and CDR2: SQVTM and ANQGSEA. The CDR3 loop spans 15 amino acids. Trimming took 2 bases from V and 0 from J, leaving 11 bases between them. CDR3 bases: TGCAGCGTTGAAAGGGGCTCCCCCTCCTACAATGAGCAGTTCTTC. Translation gives CSVERGSPSYNEQFF.

Ten or more counts support this clonotype. V gene TRBV11-2 combines with J gene TRBJ2-3, with D maybe TRBD2 (6 bases). Germline CDR1 is SGHAT and CDR2 is FQNNGV. V dropped 5 bases and J dropped 6 bases, with 24 bases sitting between them. This CDR3 is built from 17 residues. CDR3 region: CASSGIRLGRDGDTQYF. CDR3 DNA sequence: TGTGCCAGCAGCGGTATCCGACTAGGACGCGATGGGGATACGCAGTATTTT.

The CDR3 spells CSVEVTTGGGAEAFF. CDR3 DNA: TGCAGCGTTGAAGTCACGACAGGGGGCGGTGCTGAAGCTTTCTTT. The V gene is TRBV29-1, the J gene TRBJ1-1; 10 positions agree with TRBD1. With 1 base clipped from V and 6 bases from J, the junction kept 8 bases outside the gene matches. This CDR3 contains 15 residues. Per the germline V gene, CDR1 is SQVTM and CDR2 is ANQGSEA.

The V gene is TRBV9, the J gene TRBJ2-5; D ambiguous. The CDR3 totals 15 residues. CDR1 is SGDLS, CDR2 YYNGEE, per germline. The V gene lost 0 bases and the J gene lost 2 bases, with 11 bases spanning the gap. In DNA form, the CDR3 reads TGTGCCAGCAGCGTAGAGGGCAGGCGGCAAGAGACCCAGTACTTC. Translated, it gives CASSVEGRRQETQYF.

The genes are TRBV5-4 and TRBJ1-2; D might be TRBD1 (6 bases). Trimming shortened V by 0 bases and J by 4 bases, and 22 bases separated the two germline ends. The CDR3 loop spans 18 amino acids. CDR1 is SGHNT, CDR2 YYREEE, per germline (reference sequence). CDR3 nucleotides: TGTGCCAGCAGCTTGGCCTCATACACTCCAGGGGCATTCTATGGCTACACCTTC. Translation gives CASSLASYTPGAFYGYTF.

This clonotype was seen at least ten times. The CDR3 protein is CASRSTGVRVSGANVLTF. CDR3 DNA sequence: TGTGCCAGCAGATCGACAGGGGTGCGTGTTTCTGGGGCCAACGTCCTGACTTTC. The gene calls are TRBV28 and TRBJ2-6; 8 bases line up with TRBD1. There are 18 residues in the CDR3. CDR1 is MDHEN and CDR2 is SYDVKM in the germline V gene. The ends lost 6 bases at V and 1 base at J; junction bases unmatched: 11.

Concerning this clonotype: A much larger clone lies one base from this, so it may be a read error. The chain uses TRBV9 and TRBJ2-5; a weak D match, TRBD2 (6 bases). Trimming took off 10 bases at V and 7 bases at J, with 17 bases between the two ends. Germline CDR1 and CDR2: SGDLS and YYNGEE. The length of the CDR3 is 12 residues. The CDR3 sequence: CASRGKGGTQYF. Written as DNA, the CDR3 is TGTGCCTCCCGCGGCAAGGGAGGGACCCAGTACTTC.

This clonotype turned up a few times. The V and J genes are TRBV5-6 and TRBJ2-7; TRBD1 matches 8 bases. The V gene's germline CDR1 is SGHDT and CDR2 YYEEEE. There are 14 residues in the CDR3. J gave up 7 bases and V 3 bases, and 9 bases lay outside the gene matches. The CDR3 DNA sequence: TGTGCCAGCAGCTGGGGGACAGGACAAGAGGAGCAGTACTTC. This sequence encodes CASSWGTGQEEQYF.

With regard to this clonotype: This clone may be a read error of a much larger clone one base away. The chain recombines TRBV29-1 with TRBJ2-4, with TRBD1 matching 9 bases. Germline V CDR1 and CDR2: SQVTM, ANQGSEA. The CDR3 loop spans 13 amino acids. The CDR3 DNA follows: TGCGGCGGGAAGGACAGGGGAGGAAACATTCAGTACTTC. Its protein is CGGKDRGGNIQYF.

This clonotype was observed many times. The rearrangement links TRBV12-3 or TRBV12-4 to TRBJ1-6; TRBD1 agrees at 9 bases. Trimming cost V 3 bases and J 9 bases; bases outside gene matches: 3. CDR3 length: 14 amino acids. CDR3 region: CASSFEDRGSPLHF. CDR3 nucleotides: TGTGCCAGCAGTTTCGAGGACAGGGGTTCACCCCTCCACTTT.

This clonotype was seen at least ten times. The genes are TRBV28 and TRBJ1-1, with 7 bases aligning to TRBD1. Germline V gene data show CDR1 as MDHEN and CDR2 as SYDVKM. The CDR3 contains 15 residues. V shed 10 bases, J shed 1 base, and the junction held 12 bases outside the gene matches. The CDR3 loop is CATSTGSSANTEAFF. In nucleotides, the CDR3 is TGTGCCACCTCGACAGGGTCTTCCGCGAACACTGAAGCTTTCTTT.

This clonotype was picked up many times. V gene TRBV20-1 combines with J gene TRBJ1-6; D unclear. The CDR3 length is 18 residues. The V gene's germline CDR1 is DFQATT and CDR2 SNEGSKA (reference sequence). Trimming shortened V by 0 bases and J by 0 bases, and 15 bases separated the two germline ends. Written as DNA, the CDR3 is TGCAGTGCTAGAGATAAGCCGGGCCGGATCTCCTATAATTCACCCCTCCACTTT. Translated: CSARDKPGRISYNSPLHF.

The table lists this clonotype with many counts. The rearrangement links TRBV7-2 to TRBJ2-1; 10 nucleotides agree with TRBD2. CDR3 length equals 18 residues. The trim removed 5 bases at V and 0 bases at J, leaving 10 bases unmatched. Germline V gives CDR1 SGHTA, CDR2 FQGNSA. CDR3 sequence (DNA): TGTGCCAGCAGCAGTCCTAGCGGGGGTCTTAGCTCCTACAATGAGCAGTTCTTC. Protein: CASSSPSGGLSSYNEQFF.

The rearrangement joins TRBV12-3 or TRBV12-4 to TRBJ1-2, with D tentatively TRBD1 (6 bases). Trimming pared 2 bases from V and 6 bases from J, leaving 13 bases between. This CDR3 has 14 amino acids. CDR3 region: CASSLYPGGNGYTF. In DNA form, the CDR3 reads TGTGCCAGCAGTTTATATCCGGGGGGCAATGGCTACACCTTC.

This clonotype appeared many times. The rearrangement links TRBV12-3 or TRBV12-4 to TRBJ2-3; the match to TRBD2 covers 14 bases. The CDR3 covers 21 residues. The junction had 17 bases not matched to a gene; V was cut back by 6 bases and J by 0 bases. The CDR3 loop is CASRFLVWEGLAGASTDTQYF. The CDR3 region has the DNA TGTGCCAGCAGATTTCTCGTGTGGGAGGGACTAGCGGGGGCTAGCACAGATACGCAGTATTTT.

Details on this clonotype: A much larger clonotype is one base distant, so this may be a read error. The rearrangement links TRBV7-9 to TRBJ2-5, with TRBD1 matching over 9 bases. V shed 7 bases and J 5 bases; nucleotides not matched to a gene: 17. The CDR3 spans 17 residues. CDR1 is SEHNR and CDR2 is FQNEAQ in the germline V gene (reference sequence). The CDR3 reads CASNIPTRDREWETQYF. The CDR3, as DNA: TGTGCCAGCAACATACCTACCCGGGACAGGGAGTGGGAGACCCAGTACTTC.

This clonotype was counted at least ten times. The J gene is TRBJ2-1, the V gene TRBV5-1, with D uncertain. The CDR3 length is 15 residues. Per the germline V gene, CDR1 is SGHRS and CDR2 is YFSETQ. The germline V and J ends were trimmed by 1 base and 6 bases, with 14 bases remaining between them. The CDR3 DNA reads TGCGCCAGCAGCTTGTCATTAGTGGGCACCAATGAGCAGTTCTTC. Protein: CASSLSLVGTNEQFF.

Ten or more counts support this clonotype. This chain connects TRBV10-3 to TRBJ2-1; the D gene is possibly TRBD2 (5 bases). The CDR3 has 17 residues. Germline assignment: CDR1 ENHRY and CDR2 SYGVKD. V was pared by 2 bases and J by 8 bases, with 22 bases between. The CDR3 nucleotides are TGTGCCATCAGTGAGACAAGGACTCTCGGTTTAGGATATGAGCAGTTCTTC. Translated, it gives CAISETRTLGLGYEQFF.

This clonotype was seen many times. The rearrangement uses TRBV30 and TRBJ2-5; TRBD2 matches at 10 bases. The CDR3 is made up of 14 amino acids. The V gene's germline CDR1 is GTSNPN and CDR2 SVGIG (reference sequence). The trim removed 5 bases at V and 4 bases at J, leaving 7 bases unmatched. Written as DNA, the CDR3 is TGTGCCTGGGGCTCTAGCGGGAGAGGAGAGACCCAGTACTTC. Translated: CAWGSSGRGETQYF.

The rearrangement links TRBV19 to TRBJ2-7; 7 bases are a match to TRBD1. J lost 4 bases, V lost 10 bases, and 7 bases had no gene match. Germline CDR1 and CDR2: LNHDA and SQIVND (reference sequence). The CDR3 consists of 12 residues. CDR3 nucleotides: TGTGCCACCTCGGCAGGGGGTTACGAGCAGTACTTC. It encodes CATSAGGYEQYF.

The sample holds many counts of this clonotype. The chain is built from TRBV5-5 and TRBJ2-1; the D is unclear. This CDR3 is built from 12 residues. Trimming removed 10 bases at V and 0 bases at J, with 8 bases between. The V gene's germline CDR1 is SGHKS and CDR2 YYEKEE (reference sequence). This CDR3 is CASAVSYNEQFF. The CDR3 nucleotides are TGTGCCTCCGCAGTCTCCTACAATGAGCAGTTCTTC.